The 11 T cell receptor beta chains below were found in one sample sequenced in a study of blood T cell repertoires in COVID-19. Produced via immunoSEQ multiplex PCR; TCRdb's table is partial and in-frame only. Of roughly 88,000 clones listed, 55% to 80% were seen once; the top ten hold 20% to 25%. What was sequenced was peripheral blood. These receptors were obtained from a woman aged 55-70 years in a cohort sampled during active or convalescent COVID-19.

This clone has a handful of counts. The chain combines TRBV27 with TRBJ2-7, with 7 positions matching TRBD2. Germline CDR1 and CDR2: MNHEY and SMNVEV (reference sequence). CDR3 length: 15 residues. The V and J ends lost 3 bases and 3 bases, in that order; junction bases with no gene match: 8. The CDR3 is CASSFVPGGLYEQYF. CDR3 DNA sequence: TGTGCCAGCAGTTTCGTTCCGGGGGGACTCTACGAGCAGTACTTC.

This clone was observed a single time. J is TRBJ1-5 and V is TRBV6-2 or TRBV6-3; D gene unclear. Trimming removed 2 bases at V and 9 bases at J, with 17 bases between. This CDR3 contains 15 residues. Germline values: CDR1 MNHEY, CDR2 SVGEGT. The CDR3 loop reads CASSYSRGPMGPQHF. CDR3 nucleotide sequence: TGTGCCAGCAGTTACAGCCGGGGTCCTATGGGGCCCCAGCATTTT.

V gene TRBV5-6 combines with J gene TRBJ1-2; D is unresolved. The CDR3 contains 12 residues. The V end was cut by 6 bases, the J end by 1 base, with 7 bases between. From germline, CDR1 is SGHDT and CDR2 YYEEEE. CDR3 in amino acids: CASNRFNYGYTF. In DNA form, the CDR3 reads TGTGCCAGCAATCGGTTTAACTATGGCTACACCTTC.

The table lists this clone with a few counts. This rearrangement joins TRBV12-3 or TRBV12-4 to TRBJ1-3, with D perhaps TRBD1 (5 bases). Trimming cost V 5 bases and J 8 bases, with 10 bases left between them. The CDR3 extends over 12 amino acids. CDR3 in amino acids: CASSGGGYTIYF. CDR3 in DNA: TGTGCCAGCAGTGGGGGAGGGTACACCATATATTTT.

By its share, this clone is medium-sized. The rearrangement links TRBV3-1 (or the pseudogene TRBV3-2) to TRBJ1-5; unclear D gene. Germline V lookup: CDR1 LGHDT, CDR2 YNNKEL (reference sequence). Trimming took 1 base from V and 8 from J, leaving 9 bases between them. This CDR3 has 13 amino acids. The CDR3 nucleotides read TGTGCCAGCAGCCAAGGCAGGAAGGAGCCCCAGCATTTT. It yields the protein CASSQGRKEPQHF.

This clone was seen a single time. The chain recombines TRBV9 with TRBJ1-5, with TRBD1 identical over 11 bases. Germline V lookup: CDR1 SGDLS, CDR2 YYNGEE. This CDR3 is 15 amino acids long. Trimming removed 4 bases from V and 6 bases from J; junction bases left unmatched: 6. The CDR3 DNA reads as TGTGCCAGCAGCCACGGACAGGGGGCAGGTCAGCCCCAGCATTTT. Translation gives CASSHGQGAGQPQHF.

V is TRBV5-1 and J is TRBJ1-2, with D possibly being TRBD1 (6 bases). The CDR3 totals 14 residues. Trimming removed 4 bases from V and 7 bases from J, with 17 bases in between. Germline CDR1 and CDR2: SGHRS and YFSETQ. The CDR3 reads CASSPTGAHSGYTF. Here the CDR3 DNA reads TGCGCCAGCAGCCCGACAGGTGCCCATTCTGGCTACACCTTC.

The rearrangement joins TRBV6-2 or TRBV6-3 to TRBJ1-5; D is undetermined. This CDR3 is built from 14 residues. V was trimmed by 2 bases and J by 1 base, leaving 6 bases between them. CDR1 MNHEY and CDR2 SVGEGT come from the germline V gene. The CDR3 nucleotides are TGTGCCAGCAGTTACGGTCGGAGCAATCAGCCCCAGCATTTT. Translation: CASSYGRSNQPQHF.

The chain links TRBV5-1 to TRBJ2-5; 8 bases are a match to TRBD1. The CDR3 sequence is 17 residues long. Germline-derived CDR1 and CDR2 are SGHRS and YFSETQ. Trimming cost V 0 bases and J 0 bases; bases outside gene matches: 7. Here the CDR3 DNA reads TGCGCCAGCAGCTTGGGGTGGGACAGGTATTACCAAGAGACCCAGTACTTC. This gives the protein CASSLGWDRYYQETQYF.

The CDR3 here is CASGMRTEAFF. Written as DNA, the CDR3 is TGTGCCAGCGGTATGAGGACTGAAGCTTTCTTT. V gene TRBV2 combines with J gene TRBJ1-1; D uncertain. Germline-derived CDR1 and CDR2 are SNHLY and FYNNEI. CDR3 length: 11 residues. The V end lost 8 bases, the J end lost 5 bases, and 9 bases lay between the germline ends.

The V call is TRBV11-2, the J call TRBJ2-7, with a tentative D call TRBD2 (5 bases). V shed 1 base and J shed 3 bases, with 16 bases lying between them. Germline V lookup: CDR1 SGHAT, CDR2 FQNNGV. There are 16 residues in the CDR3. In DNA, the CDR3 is TGTGCCAGCAGCTTAGTCCCGGGAAAACGGATCTACGAGCAGTACTTC. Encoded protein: CASSLVPGKRIYEQYF.